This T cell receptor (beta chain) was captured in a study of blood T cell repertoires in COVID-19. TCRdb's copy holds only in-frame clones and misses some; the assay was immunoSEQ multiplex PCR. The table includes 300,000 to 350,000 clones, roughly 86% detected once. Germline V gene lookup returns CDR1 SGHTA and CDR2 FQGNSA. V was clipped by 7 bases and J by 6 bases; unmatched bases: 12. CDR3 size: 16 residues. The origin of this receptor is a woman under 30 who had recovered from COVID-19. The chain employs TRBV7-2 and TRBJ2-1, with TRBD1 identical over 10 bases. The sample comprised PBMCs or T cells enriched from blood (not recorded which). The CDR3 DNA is TGTGCCAGCATCCCACAATCCGGGACAGGGGCCAATGAGCAGTTCTTC. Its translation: CASIPQSGTGANEQFF.